The rows below give T cell receptor beta chains drawn from one sample of a study of OX40 agonist ivuxolimab in advanced cancers. Repertoires were generated with immunoSEQ multiplex PCR, while TCRdb's copy carries only in-frame clones and drops some. The table has about 50,000 clones, over 85% seen once. This material consisted of CD4+ or CD8+ T cells sorted from blood, taken in a trial of the OX40 agonist ivuxolimab. The receptors stem from an adult with an advanced solid tumor such as melanoma, head and neck, liver or kidney cancer. The CDR3 runs from the conserved cysteine through the conserved F or W. Each record gives: J gene, CDR3 length, D gene, clone size, V gene, CDR3 protein, CDR3 DNA. D genes are given only for firm matches. Not all rows give a size; the values are once, few, many and, for expanded clones, a class.

>TRBJ1-4|16|.|.|TRBV19
CASSTPWDGSNEKLFF
TGTGCCAGTAGTACTCCTTGGGACGGGTCTAATGAAAAACTGTTTTTT
>TRBJ2-3|10|.|.|TRBV20-1
CQGGPDTQYF
TGTCAGGGGGGCCCGGATACGCAGTATTTT
>TRBJ2-5|13|TRBD1|.|TRBV19
CASSTWDRRAQYF
TGTGCCAGTAGTACCTGGGACAGGAGAGCCCAGTACTTC
>TRBJ1-1|13|.|.|TRBV27
CASSWGGNTEAFF
TGTGCCAGCAGTTGGGGAGGGAACACTGAAGCTTTCTTT
>TRBJ2-3|16|TRBD2|.|TRBV28
CASSSGPSGVTDTQYF
TGTGCCAGCAGTTCGGGACCCAGCGGGGTCACAGATACGCAGTATTTT
>TRBJ2-7|16|TRBD1|.|TRBV7-9
CASSKGTGENHYEQYF
TGTGCCAGCAGCAAGGGGACAGGGGAAAACCACTACGAGCAGTACTTC
>TRBJ1-5|14|TRBD1|.|TRBV6-5
CASRAEGASQPQHF
TGTGCCAGCAGGGCCGAGGGGGCTAGTCAGCCCCAGCATTTT
>TRBJ1-2|14|.|.|TRBV5-6
CASSFSWVNYGYTF
TGTGCCAGCAGCTTCTCTTGGGTTAACTATGGCTACACCTTC
>TRBJ2-1|12|TRBD2|.|TRBV28
CASSFSGNEQFF
TGTGCCAGCAGTTTTAGCGGGAATGAGCAGTTCTTC
>TRBJ1-3|14|TRBD1|.|TRBV23-1
CASSRDRTGNTIYF
TGCGCCAGCAGTCGGGACAGGACTGGAAACACCATATATTTT
>TRBJ1-1|15|.|once|TRBV4-1
CASSQDRGSNTEAFF
TGCGCCAGCAGCCAAGATAGGGGGTCGAACACTGAAGCTTTCTTT
>TRBJ2-5|14|.|.|TRBV9
CASSEGWVQETQYF
TGTGCCAGCAGCGAGGGGTGGGTACAAGAGACCCAGTACTTC
>TRBJ1-4|15|.|.|TRBV27
CASSLGGSGNEKLFF
TGTGCCAGCAGTTTGGGGGGGTCTGGTAATGAAAAACTGTTTTTT
>TRBJ2-5|13|TRBD2|.|TRBV7-6
CASTQTGGWTQYF
TGTGCCAGCACGCAGACGGGGGGTTGGACCCAGTACTTC
>TRBJ1-2|15|.|.|TRBV4-1
CASSQSYQGFYGYTF
TGCGCCAGCAGCCAATCTTACCAGGGTTTTTATGGCTACACCTTC
>TRBJ2-5|16|.|.|TRBV7-8
CASSLVDSGFQETQYF
TGTGCCAGCAGCTTAGTGGACAGTGGTTTTCAAGAGACCCAGTACTTC
>TRBJ2-1|14|.|.|TRBV6-5
CASSASTRGNEQFF
TGTGCCAGCAGTGCCAGCACCCGGGGAAATGAGCAGTTCTTC
>TRBJ1-5|12|.|.|TRBV19
CASSDQGQPQHF
TGTGCCAGTAGCGACCAGGGTCAGCCCCAGCATTTT
>TRBJ1-2|11|.|.|TRBV5-4
CASSFGGGYTF
TGTGCCAGCAGCTTCGGGGGAGGCTACACCTTC
>TRBJ1-1|10|.|.|TRBV10-2
CASSGGEAFF
TGCGCCAGCAGTGGGGGGGAAGCTTTCTTT
>TRBJ2-5|21|TRBD2|.|TRBV18
CASSPYAGTSGRWGFDETQYF
TGTGCCAGCTCACCATACGCCGGGACTAGCGGGAGATGGGGGTTCGATGAGACCCAGTACTTC
>TRBJ1-5|14|.|.|TRBV10-3
CAISGGGGVQPQHF
TGTGCCATCAGTGGTGGGGGGGGTGTTCAGCCCCAGCATTTT
>TRBJ2-4|12|TRBD1|.|TRBV10-1
CANRTGRNIQYF
TGCGCCAACCGGACAGGGAGGAACATTCAGTACTTC
>TRBJ2-7|14|TRBD2|.|TRBV27
CASRPGTSNYEQYF
TGTGCCAGCCGACCCGGGACTAGCAACTACGAGCAGTACTTC
>TRBJ2-2|15|.|.|TRBV11-2
CASSLGTAPFEELFF
TGTGCCAGCAGCTTAGGTACGGCCCCGTTTGAGGAGCTGTTTTTT
>TRBJ1-5|14|.|.|TRBV28
CASSRGFDNQPQHF
TGTGCCAGCAGCAGGGGTTTTGACAATCAGCCCCAGCATTTT
>TRBJ2-3|14|TRBD2|.|TRBV19
CASSAPLLADTQYF
TGTGCCAGTAGTGCCCCCCTACTAGCGGATACGCAGTATTTT
>TRBJ1-2|10|.|.|TRBV29-1
CSVDGGGYTF
TGCAGCGTTGATGGAGGTGGCTACACCTTC
>TRBJ2-2|13|.|.|TRBV6-5
CASSLTETGELFF
TGTGCCAGCAGTTTGACCGAAACCGGGGAGCTGTTTTTT
>TRBJ2-5|13|.|.|TRBV12-5
CASGLDSLATQYF
TGTGCTAGTGGTTTGGACTCCCTTGCGACCCAGTACTTC
>TRBJ1-1|13|.|.|TRBV9
CASSVAMNTEAFF
TGTGCCAGCAGCGTAGCTATGAACACTGAAGCTTTCTTT
>TRBJ2-1|16|TRBD2|.|TRBV7-9
CASSLEAGGPYNEQFF
TGTGCCAGCAGTCTAGAGGCGGGGGGCCCCTACAATGAGCAGTTCTTC
>TRBJ2-7|13|.|.|TRBV28
CASSQILTNEQYF
TGTGCCAGCAGTCAGATTTTAACCAACGAGCAGTACTTC
>TRBJ2-3|15|.|.|TRBV11-2
CASSLDRYLSTTQYF
TGTGCCAGCAGCCTGGACCGATATTTAAGTACTACGCAGTATTTT
>TRBJ1-5|13|TRBD1|.|TRBV28
CASRQGSLWPQHF
TGTGCCAGCCGACAGGGGTCATTGTGGCCCCAGCATTTT
>TRBJ1-1|15|.|.|TRBV19
CASSGYSEMNTEAFF
TGTGCCAGTAGTGGTTATTCAGAGATGAACACTGAAGCTTTCTTT